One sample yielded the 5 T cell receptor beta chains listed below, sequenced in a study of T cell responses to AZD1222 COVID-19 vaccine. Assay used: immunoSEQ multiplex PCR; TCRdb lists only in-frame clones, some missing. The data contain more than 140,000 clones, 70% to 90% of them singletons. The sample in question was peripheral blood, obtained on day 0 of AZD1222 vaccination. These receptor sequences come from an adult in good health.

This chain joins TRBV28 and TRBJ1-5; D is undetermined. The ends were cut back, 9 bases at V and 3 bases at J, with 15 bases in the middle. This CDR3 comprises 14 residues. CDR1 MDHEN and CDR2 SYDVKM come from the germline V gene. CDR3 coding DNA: TGTGCCAGTGAGACCCCTACGGCCAATCAGCCCCAGCATTTT. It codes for CASETPTANQPQHF.

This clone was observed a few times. The CDR3 sequence: CASRWTGSSYEQYF. For the CDR3, the DNA is TGTGCCAGCAGATGGACAGGAAGCTCCTACGAGCAGTACTTC. The V gene is TRBV2, the J gene TRBJ2-7; 7 bases are shared with TRBD1. V shed 6 bases and J 0 bases; nucleotides not matched to a gene: 5. The germline V gene has CDR1 SNHLY and CDR2 FYNNEI. The CDR3 is 14 residues long.

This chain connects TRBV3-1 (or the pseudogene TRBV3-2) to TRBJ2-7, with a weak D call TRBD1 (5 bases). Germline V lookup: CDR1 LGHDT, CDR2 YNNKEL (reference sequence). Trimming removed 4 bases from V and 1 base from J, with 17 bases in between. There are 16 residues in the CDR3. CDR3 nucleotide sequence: TGTGCCAGCAGCCGCCACTCGACAGAAGCGTCCTACGAGCAGTACTTC. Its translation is CASSRHSTEASYEQYF.

CDR3 coding DNA: TGTGCCATCAGTGACTGGGACAGGGTGAATTTTAAAGCTTTCTTT. This codes for CAISDWDRVNFKAFF. The chain couples TRBV10-3 to TRBJ1-1; 9 nucleotides agree with TRBD1. The CDR3 extends over 15 amino acids. The J segment lost 9 bases and the V segment lost 3 bases, leaving 11 bases of the junction unmatched. Germline V gives CDR1 ENHRY, CDR2 SYGVKD.

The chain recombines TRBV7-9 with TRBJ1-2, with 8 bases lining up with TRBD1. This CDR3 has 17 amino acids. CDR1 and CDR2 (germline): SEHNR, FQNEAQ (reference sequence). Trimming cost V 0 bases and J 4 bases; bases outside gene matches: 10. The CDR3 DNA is TGTGCCAGCAGCTTAGCGGGACAGGCGGAGCTTTCCTATGGCTACACCTTC. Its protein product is CASSLAGQAELSYGYTF. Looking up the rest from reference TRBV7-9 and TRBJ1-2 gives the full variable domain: DTGVSQNPRHKITKRGQNVTFRCDPISEHNRLYWYRQTLGQGPEFLTYFQNEAQLEKSRLLSDRFSAERPKGSFSTLEIQRTEQGDSAMYLCASSLAGQAELSYGYTFGSGTRLTVV.